Below are 25 T cell receptor beta chains sequenced from a single sample in a study of neurological immune-mediated disorders. In TCRdb, the 5' RACE reads were re-called with MiXCR into one record per CDR3 protein. The sample carries around 66,000 distinct CDR3 sequences, around 5.2% recorded once. The sample was PBMCs. Receptors originate from a woman aged 25-40 years with multiple sclerosis.

This clonotype was observed many times. This chain joins TRBV5-1 and TRBJ2-3, with 9 nucleotides matching TRBD2. This CDR3 region has 16 residues. Germline CDR1 and CDR2: SGHRS and YFSETQ. V gave up 0 bases and J gave up 3 bases; unmatched junction bases: 5. CDR3 loop: CASSLDVAGGTDTQYF. Here the CDR3 DNA reads TGCGCCAGCAGCTTGGATGTGGCGGGGGGGACAGATACGCAGTATTTT.

Comment on this clonotype: The junction departs from germline at one end; a sequencing error may be responsible. This rearrangement joins TRBV20-1 to TRBJ1-5; perhaps TRBD1 as D (5 bases). The CDR3 runs 15 residues. Germline CDR1 DFQATT, CDR2 SNEGSKA (reference sequence). The DNA of the CDR3 is TGCAGTGCTAGAGAAAAGGGGCTGGGGGGTGAGCCCCAGAATTTT. The encoded protein is CSAREKGLGGEPQNF.

In the case of this clonotype: At one of its ends the junction is not consistent with the germline gene, which may arise from a read error. V usage is TRBV20-1 and J usage is TRBJ1-6; D unclear. The CDR3 runs 11 residues. Per the germline V gene, CDR1 is DFQATT and CDR2 is SNEGSKA (reference sequence). In nucleotides, the CDR3 is TGCAGTGCTAGGCGGGAGCCTTCCCTCAACTTT. Encoded protein: CSARREPSLNF.

The chain carries TRBV28 and TRBJ2-4, with D possibly being TRBD1 (7 bases). CDR1 and CDR2 from the germline V gene are MDHEN and SYDVKM. Trimming removed 6 bases at V and 7 bases at J, with 16 bases between. The CDR3 spans 14 residues. The DNA for the CDR3 is TGTGCCAGCAGAGGGGGGCAGGGGGTGAACATTCAGTACTTC. Translated, it gives CASRGGQGVNIQYF.

There are many counts of this clonotype. The V and J genes are TRBV20-1 and TRBJ1-6, with 10 positions matching TRBD1. CDR1 DFQATT and CDR2 SNEGSKA come from the germline V gene (reference sequence). V was pared by 3 bases and J by 8 bases, with 4 bases of the junction left unmatched. The CDR3 is made up of 14 amino acids. The CDR3 loop is CSARSDRGHSPLHF. The CDR3 DNA is TGCAGTGCTAGGAGCGACAGGGGGCATTCACCCCTCCACTTT.

Ten or more counts support this clonotype. The chain links TRBV12-3 or TRBV12-4 to TRBJ1-4, with 7 bases that match TRBD1. After removal of 5 bases from V and 7 bases from J, the junction contained 7 bases not matched to a gene. This CDR3 spans 14 amino acids. Here the CDR3 reads CASSLTGEVEKLFF. CDR3 bases: TGTGCCAGCAGTCTTACAGGGGAGGTTGAAAAACTGTTTTTT.

Ten or more counts support this clonotype. J is TRBJ1-5 and V is TRBV6-5; D is undetermined. This CDR3 has 13 amino acids. V was cut by 6 bases and J by 5 bases, with 11 bases left in between. Germline V gene lookup returns CDR1 MNHEY and CDR2 SVGAGI. The DNA of the CDR3 is TGTGCCAGCAGAAGAGGAGGCCATCAGCCCCAGCATTTT. This gives the protein CASRRGGHQPQHF.

The chain joins TRBV3-1 to TRBJ1-2; D not resolved. V shed 4 bases and J shed 0 bases, with 12 bases lying between them. Germline V gene lookup returns CDR1 LGHDT and CDR2 YNNKEL (reference sequence). This CDR3 spans 15 amino acids. The CDR3 bases are TGTGCCAGCAGCCCCATGGCTTCAGCTAACTATGGCTACACCTTC. Translation: CASSPMASANYGYTF. The full variable domain, completed using reference TRBV3-1 and TRBJ1-2, is DTAVSQTPKYLVTQMGNDKSIKCEQNLGHDTMYWYKQDSKKFLKIMFSYNNKELIINETVPNRFSPKSPDKAHLNLHINSLELGDSAVYFCASSPMASANYGYTFGSGTRLTVV.

Of note for this clonotype: This may be a read error, as it is one base from a much larger clone. The CDR3 coding sequence is TGTGCCAGCAGTTGGAGGGGGCCCAATGAGCCCCAGCATTTT. Translating it yields CASSWRGPNEPQHF. The chain combines TRBV27 with TRBJ1-5; 7 bases map to TRBD1. The CDR3 length is 14 residues. Germline CDR1 MNHEY, CDR2 SMNVEV (reference sequence).

This clonotype was recorded at least ten times. The chain combines TRBV12-3 or TRBV12-4 with TRBJ2-7; 9 bases match TRBD2. The length of the CDR3 is 17 residues. V was pared by 4 bases and J by 0 bases, with 10 bases of the junction left unmatched. Here the CDR3 reads CASSSPAGGSSSYEQYF. As DNA, the CDR3 is TGTGCCAGCAGTTCTCCCGCGGGGGGGTCAAGCTCCTACGAGCAGTACTTC.

The sample holds many counts of this clonotype. The gene calls are TRBV28 and TRBJ1-5; D ambiguous. V lost 2 bases and J lost 0, with 14 bases in between. In germline, CDR1 is MDHEN, CDR2 SYDVKM. The CDR3 has 17 residues. The CDR3 sequence: CASSLRPNPISNQPQHF. Here the CDR3 DNA reads TGTGCCAGCAGTTTACGGCCGAATCCAATTAGCAATCAGCCCCAGCATTTT.

This clonotype was detected ten times or more. The chain employs TRBV7-2 and TRBJ2-1; D remains ambiguous. The CDR3 spans 12 residues. Germline CDR1 reads SGHTA; CDR2 reads FQGNSA. The germline V and J ends were trimmed by 5 bases and 9 bases, with 11 bases remaining between them. For the CDR3, the DNA is TGTGCCAGCAGCGGACGTCGGAGTGAGCAGTTCTTC. Translated: CASSGRRSEQFF.

V gene TRBV5-1 combines with J gene TRBJ2-7; 7 bases map to TRBD1. From germline, CDR1 is SGHRS and CDR2 YFSETQ. This CDR3 is built from 15 residues. V shed 4 bases and J 2 bases; nucleotides not matched to a gene: 9. The CDR3 nucleotides read TGCGCCAGCAGCGGGGGACAGCAGATTCCCTACGAGCAGTACTTC. The encoded protein is CASSGGQQIPYEQYF.

In this sample, this clonotype turned up many times. V and J are TRBV20-1 and TRBJ1-5; the D gene is possibly TRBD1 (6 bases). Germline V gene sequence: CDR1 DFQATT, CDR2 SNEGSKA (reference sequence). This CDR3 comprises 12 residues. CDR3 sequence reads: CSPQGPNQPQHF. CDR3 in DNA: TGCAGCCCCCAGGGGCCCAATCAGCCCCAGCATTTT.

This clonotype was observed at least ten times. The chain has TRBV3-1 and TRBJ1-1; 7 bases align to TRBD1. J lost 4 bases, V lost 4 bases, and 6 bases had no gene match. The CDR3 runs 14 residues. The germline CDR1 and CDR2 sequences are LGHDT and YNNKEL (reference sequence). The CDR3 protein is CASSPRDRSTEAFF. The CDR3 DNA is TGTGCCAGCAGCCCCCGGGACAGAAGCACTGAAGCTTTCTTT.

The V and J genes are TRBV7-2 and TRBJ2-7; D gene ambiguous. CDR1 and CDR2 (germline): SGHTA, FQGNSA. The CDR3 has 17 residues. V lost 0 bases to trimming and J lost 3 bases, with 18 bases between them. CDR3 DNA: TGTGCCAGCAGCTTAGCCCCCTTTAGTATATGGGGCTACGAGCAGTACTTC. The encoded protein is CASSLAPFSIWGYEQYF.

This clonotype was seen many times. V and J are TRBV6-5 and TRBJ1-1, with D possibly being TRBD1 (5 bases). The CDR3 has 15 residues. V lost 2 bases and J 0 bases, leaving 10 bases between the germline ends. Germline loops: CDR1 MNHEY, CDR2 SVGAGI. For the CDR3, the DNA is TGTGCCAGCAGTTACAAGGGGTGGATGAACACTGAAGCTTTCTTT. Its protein product is CASSYKGWMNTEAFF.

In this sample, this clonotype turned up many times. J is TRBJ2-7 and V is TRBV5-1, with 8 bases fitting TRBD2. The CDR3 has 15 amino acids. J lost 4 bases, V lost 0 bases, and 6 bases had no gene match. In germline, CDR1 is SGHRS, CDR2 YFSETQ. CDR3 protein: CASSLGSGGQYEQYF. The CDR3 bases are TGCGCCAGCAGCTTGGGATCGGGGGGGCAATACGAGCAGTACTTC.

This clonotype was detected many times. This sequence joins TRBV5-1 and TRBJ1-1; TRBD1 might be the D (5 bases). CDR1 and CDR2 (germline): SGHRS, YFSETQ. The CDR3 is 14 amino acids. Trimming shortened V by 0 bases and J by 2 bases, and 8 bases separated the two germline ends. CDR3 protein: CASSLGQSNTEAFF. Here the CDR3 DNA reads TGCGCCAGCAGCTTGGGACAGAGTAACACTGAAGCTTTCTTT.

This clonotype showed up many times. The V call is TRBV20-1, the J call TRBJ1-2; perhaps TRBD1 as D (5 bases). V was clipped by 5 bases and J by 7 bases, with 20 bases between them. Germline V lookup: CDR1 DFQATT, CDR2 SNEGSKA (reference sequence). This CDR3 comprises 14 residues. The CDR3 reads CSAAPGTEALGYTF. CDR3 in DNA: TGCAGTGCTGCCCCCGGGACCGAGGCTCTTGGCTACACCTTC.

This clonotype was detected ten times or more. The genes are TRBV7-9 and TRBJ2-7; no firm D call. The CDR3 totals 15 residues. The V end was cut by 0 bases, the J end by 2 bases, with 11 bases between. CDR1 is SEHNR and CDR2 is FQNEAQ in the germline V gene (reference sequence). The CDR3 sequence is CASSLAWTDAYEQYF. CDR3 DNA sequence: TGTGCCAGCAGCTTAGCCTGGACGGATGCCTACGAGCAGTACTTC.

This clonotype has a count of ten or more. The chain carries TRBV6-5 and TRBJ1-6; TRBD1 matches 9 bases. Germline-derived CDR1 and CDR2 are MNHEY and SVGAGI. The junction had 5 bases not matched to a gene; V was cut back by 4 bases and J by 7 bases. The CDR3 loop spans 15 amino acids. The CDR3: CASSSTQGANSPLHF. In nucleotides, the CDR3 is TGTGCCAGCAGTTCCACACAGGGGGCCAATTCACCCCTCCACTTT.

This clonotype was seen repeatedly, ten times or more. The rearrangement uses TRBV15 and TRBJ2-3; no clear D gene. The CDR3 totals 11 residues. V was cut by 8 bases and J by 5 bases, with 8 bases left in between. CDR1 and CDR2 from the germline V gene are LNHNV and YYDKDF (reference sequence). CDR3 region: CATQGQDTQYF. CDR3 DNA sequence: TGTGCCACCCAAGGTCAAGATACGCAGTATTTT.

The table lists this clonotype with a count of one. The chain joins TRBV3-1 to TRBJ1-1; no clear D. Germline V gene sequence: CDR1 LGHDT, CDR2 YNNKEL (reference sequence). This CDR3 has 13 amino acids. Trimming cost V 5 bases and J 4 bases, with 11 bases left between them. This CDR3 is CASSFLRSTEAFF. CDR3 DNA sequence: TGTGCCAGCAGCTTTTTGAGAAGCACTGAAGCTTTCTTT.

This clonotype was recorded many times. The chain uses TRBV12-3 or TRBV12-4 and TRBJ2-7, with D possibly being TRBD1 (5 bases). Deletions cut 5 bases from V and 5 bases from J, with 13 bases between. This CDR3 has 13 residues. CDR3 region: CASSEGAGNEQYF. The CDR3 DNA reads TGTGCCAGCAGTGAAGGGGCAGGGAACGAGCAGTACTTC.